This T cell receptor beta chain is drawn from a study of T cells in Graves' hyperthyroidism and ophthalmopathy. With 4 bases removed from V and 0 bases from J, the gap between germline ends came to 25 bases. CDR1 is DFQATT and CDR2 is SNEGSKA in the germline V gene (reference sequence). This CDR3 is built from 19 residues. This clonotype was seen many times. The TCR beta CDR3 regions underwent amplification using RNA transcripts as the source. The TCR CDR3 first-round RT-PCR relied on the HTBI primer set. MiXCR, run by TCRdb on the multiplex PCR reads, gives a single entry per CDR3 protein. The table records 300,000 to 500,000 distinct CDR3 sequences, more than 12% of them present only once.

The chain has TRBV20-1 and TRBJ1-5; D call uncertain. The clonotype comes from a man aged 50 to 60 with Graves' ophthalmopathy. Sequencing input: blood. The CDR3 sequence is CSAKAPPRVGRYSNQPQHF. The DNA of the CDR3 is TGCAGTGCTAAAGCCCCCCCACGAGTGGGTAGATATAGCAATCAGCCCCAGCATTTT.